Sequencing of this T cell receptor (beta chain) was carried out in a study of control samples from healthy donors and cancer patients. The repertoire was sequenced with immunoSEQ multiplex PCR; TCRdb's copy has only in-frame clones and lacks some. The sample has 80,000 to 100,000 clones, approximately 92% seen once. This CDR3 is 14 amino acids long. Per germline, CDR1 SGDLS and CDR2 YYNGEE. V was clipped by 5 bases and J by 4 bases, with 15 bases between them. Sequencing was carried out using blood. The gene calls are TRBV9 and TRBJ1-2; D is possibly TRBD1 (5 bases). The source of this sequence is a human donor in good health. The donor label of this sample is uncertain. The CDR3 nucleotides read TGTGCCAGCAGAGCGGGGGGTGGCTCCTATGGCTACACCTTC. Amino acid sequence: CASRAGGGSYGYTF.